This is a list of T cell receptor beta chains from one sample in a study of OX40 agonist ivuxolimab in advanced cancers. Profiling relied on immunoSEQ multiplex PCR, and the TCRdb table lists in-frame clones only, not all of them. The table includes 78,000 or so clones, around nine tenths detected once. Specimen: CD4+ or CD8+ T cells sorted from blood, collected in a trial of the OX40 agonist ivuxolimab. Receptors originate from an adult with an advanced solid tumor such as melanoma, head and neck, liver or kidney cancer. The CDR3 runs from the conserved cysteine through the conserved F or W. D genes are given only for firm matches. Some rows have no size entry. The others give once, few or many, or a class for an expanded clone.

V: TRBV7-2
size: NA
D: NA
J: TRBJ2-3
DNA: TGTGCCAGCAGCACAGCCGCGATGGCAGGCCACACAGATACGCAGTATTTT
CDR3: CASSTAAMAGHTDTQYF

V: TRBV2
size: NA
D: NA
J: TRBJ1-1
DNA: TGTGCCAGCAGGATGGGGCCCACTGAAGCTTTCTTT
CDR3: CASRMGPTEAFF

V: TRBV6-6
size: NA
D: NA
J: TRBJ1-1
DNA: TGTGCCAGCACTACGCTCTTGGGGTTCAGCACTGAAGCTTTCTTT
CDR3: CASTTLLGFSTEAFF

V: TRBV27
size: NA
D: NA
J: TRBJ2-1
DNA: TGTGCCAGCAGTGAAGAACGACGTAGCTCCTACAATGAGCAGTTCTTC
CDR3: CASSEERRSSYNEQFF

V: TRBV14
size: NA
D: NA
J: TRBJ2-3
DNA: TGTGCCAGCAGCCAGTATCGGAAAGATACGCAGTATTTT
CDR3: CASSQYRKDTQYF

V: TRBV27
size: once
D: NA
J: TRBJ2-5
DNA: TGTGCCAGCAGTTTTGGGCAATCCTTTCAAGAGACCCAGTACTTC
CDR3: CASSFGQSFQETQYF

V: TRBV11-3
size: NA
D: TRBD2
J: TRBJ2-3
DNA: TGTGCCAGCAGCCGGACTAGCGGGGGGGCCGTGACAGATACGCAGTATTTT
CDR3: CASSRTSGGAVTDTQYF

V: TRBV2
size: NA
D: NA
J: TRBJ1-2
DNA: TGTGCCAGCAGTGAAAATCGCCAGGGTTATGGCTACACCTTC
CDR3: CASSENRQGYGYTF

V: TRBV5-1
size: NA
D: TRBD1
J: TRBJ2-6
DNA: TGCGCCAGCAGCATGCGGACAGGGATAGACTCTGGGGCCAACGTCCTGACTTTC
CDR3: CASSMRTGIDSGANVLTF

V: TRBV4-3
size: NA
D: NA
J: TRBJ1-3
DNA: TGCGCCAGCAGCCAGGAATTGAGTGCCGGGACTGGGGGAAACACCATATATTTT
CDR3: CASSQELSAGTGGNTIYF

V: TRBV28
size: NA
D: TRBD1
J: TRBJ2-5
DNA: TGTGCCAGCAGTTCAGGACAGGGAGTTTCAGAGACCCAGTACTTC
CDR3: CASSSGQGVSETQYF

V: TRBV7-3
size: NA
D: TRBD1
J: TRBJ1-1
DNA: TGTGCCAGCAGTTTAGATCGGGACAGAATAAACACTGAAGCTTTCTTT
CDR3: CASSLDRDRINTEAFF

V: TRBV9
size: NA
D: TRBD1
J: TRBJ1-1
DNA: TGTGCCAGCAGCCCGACAGGGGGCGCGGGGAACACTGAAGCTTTCTTT
CDR3: CASSPTGGAGNTEAFF

V: TRBV2
size: NA
D: NA
J: TRBJ1-4
DNA: TGTGCCAGCAGTGAACTCGGGGCGGCTAATGAAAAACTGTTTTTT
CDR3: CASSELGAANEKLFF

V: TRBV7-9
size: NA
D: NA
J: TRBJ2-2
DNA: TGTGCCAGCAGCTCAATGGCGCCCGGGGAGCTGTTTTTT
CDR3: CASSSMAPGELFF

V: TRBV10-3
size: NA
D: TRBD2
J: TRBJ2-5
DNA: TGTGCCATCCATCTCGGGATAGCGGGGATCCAAGAGACCCAGTACTTC
CDR3: CAIHLGIAGIQETQYF

V: TRBV6-5
size: NA
D: TRBD2
J: TRBJ2-5
DNA: TGTGCCAGCAGTACCGGACTAGCGGGGCAAGAGACCCAGTACTTC
CDR3: CASSTGLAGQETQYF

V: TRBV5-1
size: NA
D: TRBD2
J: TRBJ2-2
DNA: TGCGCCAGCAGTAGCGGGAGCACCGGGGAGCTGTTTTTT
CDR3: CASSSGSTGELFF

V: TRBV6-5
size: NA
D: NA
J: TRBJ1-2
DNA: TGTGCCAGCAGTTACTCTATCACCGGCCGGCCCTATGGCTACACCTTC
CDR3: CASSYSITGRPYGYTF

V: TRBV6-5
size: NA
D: TRBD1
J: TRBJ2-3
DNA: TGTGCCAGCAGGACAGGGAGTATTAGGACAGATACGCAGTATTTT
CDR3: CASRTGSIRTDTQYF

V: TRBV5-5
size: NA
D: NA
J: TRBJ2-1
DNA: TGTGCCAGCAAAGGGACTGGCGGGTCCTACAATGAGCAGTTCTTC
CDR3: CASKGTGGSYNEQFF

V: TRBV6-5
size: NA
D: NA
J: TRBJ2-1
DNA: TGTGCCAGCAGTGGCGGGACAAGAAATTACAATGAGCAGTTCTTC
CDR3: CASSGGTRNYNEQFF

V: TRBV18
size: NA
D: NA
J: TRBJ2-2
DNA: TGTGCCAGCTCACCACCAATATTCGCCGGGGAGCTGTTTTTT
CDR3: CASSPPIFAGELFF

V: TRBV2
size: NA
D: NA
J: TRBJ2-7
DNA: TGTGCCAGCAGAGGGACCTACGCAGGCGAGCAGTACTTC
CDR3: CASRGTYAGEQYF

V: TRBV4-3
size: NA
D: NA
J: TRBJ1-1
DNA: TGCGCCAGCAGCCAAGATACGGGGCAGGGGACTGAAGCTTTCTTT
CDR3: CASSQDTGQGTEAFF

V: TRBV9
size: NA
D: NA
J: TRBJ2-1
DNA: TGTGCCAGCAGCGCGGGGGACCCTCCCAATGAGCAGTTCTTC
CDR3: CASSAGDPPNEQFF

V: TRBV18
size: NA
D: NA
J: TRBJ1-4
DNA: TGTGCCAGCTCACGGGATCGTGGGGACACTGAAAAACTGTTTTTT
CDR3: CASSRDRGDTEKLFF

V: TRBV7-2
size: NA
D: TRBD1
J: TRBJ1-2
DNA: TGTGCCAGCAGCCGGACAGGTTCTGGCTACACCTTC
CDR3: CASSRTGSGYTF

V: TRBV7-9
size: NA
D: TRBD2
J: TRBJ2-1
DNA: TGTGCCAGCAGTGCCAGCGGGATCAGCTCCTACAATGAGCAGTTCTTC
CDR3: CASSASGISSYNEQFF

V: TRBV11-2
size: NA
D: NA
J: TRBJ1-6
DNA: TGTGCCAGCAGCCCCGGTGGTGGACGGGAGAATTCACCCCTCCACTTT
CDR3: CASSPGGGRENSPLHF

V: TRBV4-1
size: NA
D: TRBD1
J: TRBJ2-1
DNA: TGCGCCAGCAGACGACCGGGACAGTCCTACAATGAGCAGTTCTTC
CDR3: CASRRPGQSYNEQFF

V: TRBV11-3
size: NA
D: NA
J: TRBJ1-1
DNA: TGTGCCAGCAGCTTAGGTGGGGCAACCGTGAACACTGAAGCTTTCTTT
CDR3: CASSLGGATVNTEAFF

V: TRBV19
size: many
D: TRBD1
J: TRBJ1-2
DNA: TGTGCCAGTAGTTCAACCCGCCGGGACAGGGCGGTCGGCTACACCTTC
CDR3: CASSSTRRDRAVGYTF

V: TRBV2
size: NA
D: NA
J: TRBJ1-1
DNA: TGTGCCAGCAGGGCGGTCGGGGGCACTGAAGCTTTCTTT
CDR3: CASRAVGGTEAFF

V: TRBV6-1
size: NA
D: NA
J: TRBJ2-1
DNA: TGTGCCAGCAGTGAATTATATTGGGGGTTCTACAATGAGCAGTTCTTC
CDR3: CASSELYWGFYNEQFF

V: TRBV6-1
size: NA
D: TRBD2
J: TRBJ2-1
DNA: TGTGCCAGCAGTGGTCCTAGCGGGATAAACAATGAGCAGTTCTTC
CDR3: CASSGPSGINNEQFF

V: TRBV2
size: NA
D: TRBD1
J: TRBJ1-3
DNA: TGTGCCAGCAGTCGACAGGGGGCGGGAGACACCATATATTTT
CDR3: CASSRQGAGDTIYF